These 11 T cell receptor beta chains came from one sample sequenced in a study of cytomegalovirus exposure and HLA in healthy donors. Produced via immunoSEQ multiplex PCR; TCRdb's table is partial and in-frame only. The sample includes about 220,000 clones, 80% to 90% of them seen just once. Sequences were obtained from PBMCs. These receptor sequences come from a man aged 18-30 years in good health and CMV-seronegative.

This clone was detected only once. This sequence joins TRBV18 and TRBJ1-6; D is uncertain. In germline, CDR1 is KGHSH, CDR2 LQKENI. V was pared by 1 base and J by 7 bases, with 14 bases between. The CDR3 is 16 residues long. Here the CDR3 DNA reads TGTGCCAGCTCACCACGTGGGAGTCTAAGCAATTCACCCCTCCACTTT. Translating gives CASSPRGSLSNSPLHF. The full variable domain, rest sourced from reference TRBV18 and TRBJ1-6, is NAGVMQNPRHLVRRRGQEARLRCSPMKGHSHVYWYRQLPEEGLKFMVYLQKENIIDESGMPKERFSAEFPKEGPSILRIQQVVRGDSAAYFCASSPRGSLSNSPLHFGNGTRLTVT.

The genes are TRBV5-1 and TRBJ1-4; TRBD1 agrees at 8 bases. CDR3 size: 14 residues. CDR1 and CDR2 from the germline V gene are SGHRS and YFSETQ. The V segment lost 4 bases and the J segment 6 bases; nucleotides outside the gene matches: 5. The CDR3 region is CASSPGTGYEKLFF. The CDR3, as DNA: TGCGCCAGCAGCCCCGGGACAGGCTATGAAAAACTGTTTTTT. The whole variable domain, remainder taken from reference TRBV5-1 and TRBJ1-4, is KAGVTQTPRYLIKTRGQQVTLSCSPISGHRSVSWYQQTPGQGLQFLFEYFSETQRNKGNFPGRFSGRQFSNSRSEMNVSTLELGDSALYLCASSPGTGYEKLFFGSGTQLSVL.

The chain recombines TRBV5-6 with TRBJ1-1, with TRBD1 as a possible D gene (6 bases). The CDR3 covers 16 residues. The germline V and J ends were trimmed by 6 bases and 0 bases, with 18 bases remaining between them. Germline CDR1 is SGHDT and CDR2 is YYEEEE. The CDR3 DNA is TGTGCCAGCACCCCGGTGGGACACTCTATGAACACTGAAGCTTTCTTT. It specifies CASTPVGHSMNTEAFF. The variable domain in full, completed from reference TRBV5-6 and TRBJ1-1, reads DAGVTQSPTHLIKTRGQQVTLRCSPKSGHDTVSWYQQALGQGPQFIFQYYEEEERQRGNFPDRFSGHQFPNYSSELNVNALLLGDSALYLCASTPVGHSMNTEAFFGQGTRLTVV.

The rearrangement links TRBV5-6 to TRBJ2-5, with 7 nucleotides matching TRBD2. V trimming: 7 bases; J trimming: 1 base; junction bases outside the gene matches: 4. The germline V gene has CDR1 SGHDT and CDR2 YYEEEE. CDR3 length: 13 amino acids. Here the CDR3 DNA reads TGTGCCAGCTCAGGGACTATCCAAGAGACCCAGTACTTC. This translates into CASSGTIQETQYF.

The chain is built from TRBV6-5 and TRBJ2-1; tentative D call: TRBD2 (5 bases). The CDR3 length is 15 residues. Per germline, CDR1 MNHEY and CDR2 SVGAGI. V was shortened by 7 bases and J by 0 bases, with 13 bases between the two germline ends. The CDR3 sequence: CASNRTGLSYNEQFF. In nucleotides, the CDR3 is TGTGCCAGCAATAGGACTGGGCTCTCCTACAATGAGCAGTTCTTC.

The chain couples TRBV27 to TRBJ2-1, with TRBD1 matching 9 bases. Germline V gene lookup returns CDR1 MNHEY and CDR2 SMNVEV (reference sequence). This CDR3 comprises 15 residues. The trim removed 7 bases at V and 2 bases at J, leaving 6 bases unmatched. The CDR3 coding sequence is TGTGCCAGCACCTCCGGGACAGGGACCTACAATGAGCAGTTCTTC. This gives the protein CASTSGTGTYNEQFF.

This clone appeared once. This chain connects TRBV7-3 to TRBJ2-6; D unclear. This CDR3 spans 14 amino acids. V was clipped by 6 bases and J by 4 bases, with 10 bases between them. Germline CDR1 reads SGHTA; CDR2 reads FQGTGA. The CDR3 DNA reads TGTGCCAGCAGACCCGCGGCCGGGGCCAACGTCCTGACTTTC. Its protein product is CASRPAAGANVLTF.

This rearrangement joins TRBV19 to TRBJ2-3, with a possible D match to TRBD1 (6 bases). This CDR3 contains 15 residues. Trimming shortened V by 4 bases and J by 0 bases, and 11 bases separated the two germline ends. The germline V gene has CDR1 LNHDA and CDR2 SQIVND (reference sequence). The CDR3 sequence is CASSRTAISTDTQYF. The CDR3 bases are TGTGCCAGTAGTAGGACAGCGATTAGCACAGATACGCAGTATTTT.

About this clone itself: The junction does not match germline at one end; this may be a read error. The chain joins TRBV27 to TRBJ2-1; 15 nucleotides line up with TRBD2. This CDR3 has 18 amino acids. The germline gives CDR1 MNHEY, CDR2 SMNVEV (reference sequence). For the CDR3, the DNA is TGTGCCAGCAGTTTAGGACTAGCGGGAGGGCCGTCCTCCAATGAGCAGTTCTTC. It translates to CASSLGLAGGPSSNEQFF.

This chain uses TRBV4-2 with TRBJ2-1, with 10 bases aligning to TRBD2. CDR1 and CDR2 from the germline V gene are LGHNA and YNFKEQ. The CDR3 is 17 residues long. Trimming removed 2 bases from V and 2 bases from J; junction bases left unmatched: 6. In DNA, the CDR3 is TGTGCCAGCAGCCAAAGAGCGGGAGGGACGACCTACAATGAGCAGTTCTTC. The encoded protein is CASSQRAGGTTYNEQFF.

The chain couples TRBV6-6 to TRBJ2-7, with D maybe TRBD1 (5 bases). Between the trimmed V and J ends, which lost 9 bases and 7 bases, there was a span of 13 bases. Germline CDR1 is MNHNY and CDR2 is SVGAGI (reference sequence). The CDR3 is made up of 11 amino acids. The CDR3 is CASWGTREQYF. The CDR3 DNA sequence: TGTGCCAGTTGGGGCACCAGGGAGCAGTACTTC.